What follows are 24 T cell receptor beta chains derived from one specimen sequenced in a study of regulatory T cells in long-lasting Graves disease. The time point here: newly diagnosed GD, antithyroid drugs for less than 3 months. PBMCs provided the RNA from which the TCR library was made. Combining iRepertoire HTBI primers with Arm-PCR of CDR3 regions, the authors built TCR beta libraries. TCRdb analysed the multiplex PCR reads with MiXCR anew, one entry per CDR3 protein. The sample lists 450,000 to 600,000 distinct CDR3 sequences, 13% seen once, with about 9.1% in the top ten. These data also featured in a second study, about T cells in Graves' hyperthyroidism and ophthalmopathy.

Sequenced here: peripheral blood mononuclear cells (PBMCs), sampled at new diagnosis, from a patient treated with antithyroid drugs. These receptors all stem from a young man with Graves disease.

Ten or more counts support this clonotype. The chain employs TRBV12-3 or TRBV12-4 and TRBJ2-7, with D perhaps given as TRBD1 or TRBD2 (5 bases each). This CDR3 region has 13 residues. The V end lost 7 bases, the J end lost 4 bases, and 14 bases lay between the germline ends. The CDR3 loop is CASTSSGLYEQYF. The CDR3, as DNA: TGTGCCAGCACCTCATCGGGGCTTTACGAGCAGTACTTC.

Regarding this clonotype: A much larger clone sits a single nucleotide away, making a read error possible. The gene calls are TRBV13 and TRBJ2-1; D might be TRBD1 or TRBD2, each matching 5 bases. The CDR3 loop spans 16 amino acids. The germline V and J ends were trimmed by 6 bases and 6 bases, with 21 bases remaining between them. CDR1 is PRHDT, CDR2 FYEKMQ, per germline (reference sequence). CDR3 nucleotides: TGTGCCAGCAGTTCAAGGGGCCTAACGAGGGGCAATGAGCAGTTCTTC. Amino acids: CASSSRGLTRGNEQFF.

A remark on this clonotype: A much larger clone differs from this one at a single base, so this may be a read error. V gene TRBV5-5 combines with J gene TRBJ2-7; D possibly corresponds to TRBD1 (6 bases). The CDR3 contains 14 residues. The germline V and J ends were trimmed by 3 bases and 4 bases, with 14 bases remaining between them. CDR1 is SGHKS and CDR2 is YYEKEE in the germline V gene (reference sequence). CDR3 DNA sequence: TGTGCCAGCAGCTCGATGGGGGCTACATACGAGCAGTACTTC. Amino acid sequence: CASSSMGATYEQYF.

At least ten counts were recorded for this clonotype. V gene TRBV20-1 combines with J gene TRBJ1-1; the D is unclear. Germline CDR1 and CDR2: DFQATT and SNEGSKA (reference sequence). The V gene lost 2 bases and the J gene lost 1 base, with 8 bases spanning the gap. CDR3 length: 13 residues. The DNA for the CDR3 is TGCAGTGCTAGACGTGCTTCGAACACTGAAGCTTTCTTT. It specifies CSARRASNTEAFF.

In its sample, this clonotype was seen many times. The V and J genes are TRBV11-2 and TRBJ2-3; TRBD1 aligns across 7 bases. There are 14 residues in the CDR3. V gave up 4 bases and J gave up 1 base; unmatched junction bases: 2. CDR1 and CDR2 from the germline V gene are SGHAT and FQNNGV. DNA of the CDR3: TGTGCCAGCAGCTCCCAGGGGGGCACAGATACGCAGTATTTT. Translated: CASSSQGGTDTQYF.

In its sample, this clonotype was seen many times. V gene TRBV12-3 or TRBV12-4 combines with J gene TRBJ2-1, with D possibly matching TRBD1 (5 bases). V was cut by 4 bases and J by 8 bases, with 15 bases left in between. This CDR3 comprises 14 residues. CDR3 residues: CASSWARVGYEQFF. The CDR3 DNA follows: TGTGCCAGCAGTTGGGCCAGGGTTGGATATGAGCAGTTCTTC.

The sample holds many counts of this clonotype. The chain combines TRBV15 with TRBJ2-3; D unresolved. This CDR3 region has 14 residues. Trimming took 3 bases from V and 1 from J, leaving 8 bases between them. Germline CDR1 reads LNHNV; CDR2 reads YYDKDF (reference sequence). CDR3 nucleotide sequence: TGTGCCACCAGCAGGCCGGCGGGCACAGATACGCAGTATTTT. It translates to CATSRPAGTDTQYF.

This clonotype occurred many times. The V gene is TRBV12-3 or TRBV12-4, the J gene TRBJ1-4; D gene ambiguous. CDR3 length: 14 residues. V was cut by 6 bases and J by 0 bases, with 8 bases left in between. CDR3 region: CASSGLTTNEKLFF. Written as DNA, the CDR3 is TGTGCCAGCAGCGGACTTACAACTAATGAAAAACTGTTTTTT.

This clonotype was observed a handful of times. The rearrangement uses TRBV5-1 and TRBJ2-5; 7 nucleotides agree with TRBD1. Trimming cost V 0 bases and J 9 bases; bases outside gene matches: 11. The CDR3 has 15 amino acids. Per the germline V gene, CDR1 is SGHRS and CDR2 is YFSETQ. The CDR3 DNA sequence: TGCGCCAGCAGCTTGGCCCGACAGGGCCGGTATTCCCAGTACTTC. Protein sequence: CASSLARQGRYSQYF.

At least ten counts were recorded for this clonotype. This chain joins TRBV11-1 and TRBJ2-7; TRBD1 is a possible D gene (6 bases). V was pared by 7 bases and J by 2 bases, with 15 bases between. This CDR3 has 14 residues. Per the germline V gene, CDR1 is SGHAT and CDR2 is FQDESV (reference sequence). Written as DNA, the CDR3 is TGTGCCAGCACCCAGGGGTACACCGCCTACGAGCAGTACTTC. As protein: CASTQGYTAYEQYF.

This clonotype was seen ten or more times. This chain uses TRBV27 with TRBJ2-7, with 7 positions matching TRBD1. The CDR3 totals 13 residues. Per the germline V gene, CDR1 is MNHEY and CDR2 is SMNVEV (reference sequence). The V and J ends lost 6 bases and 2 bases, in that order; junction bases with no gene match: 4. The CDR3, as DNA: TGTGCCAGCAGAAGACAGGGACCCTACGAGCAGTACTTC. Translating gives CASRRQGPYEQYF.

This clonotype came up many times. The chain joins TRBV29-1 to TRBJ1-1; D is undetermined. The germline V gene encodes CDR1 SQVTM and CDR2 ANQGSEA. Trimming cost V 3 bases and J 8 bases, with 10 bases left between them. The CDR3 runs 11 residues. CDR3 nucleotides: TGCAGCGTTGAGAAACCTACAGAAGCTTTCTTT. As protein: CSVEKPTEAFF. The variable domain in full, with the rest retrieved from reference TRBV29-1 and TRBJ1-1, is SAVISQKPSRDICQRGTSLTIQCQVDSQVTMMFWYRQQPGQSLTLIATANQGSEATYESGFVIDKFPISRPNLTFSTLTVSNMSPEDSSIYLCSVEKPTEAFFGQGTRLTVV.

This clonotype was recorded a few times. This chain connects TRBV30 to TRBJ1-5; no firm D call. The CDR3 runs 13 residues. V was trimmed by 3 bases and J by 6 bases, leaving 12 bases between them. Germline V gene sequence: CDR1 GTSNPN, CDR2 SVGIG (reference sequence). The CDR3 loop reads CAWRSGIGQPQHF. CDR3 nucleotides: TGTGCCTGGAGGTCGGGGATCGGTCAGCCCCAGCATTTT.

This clonotype was counted at least ten times. The rearrangement uses TRBV20-1 and TRBJ2-5; D possibly corresponds to TRBD1 (6 bases). The CDR3 totals 15 residues. Trimming stripped 0 bases from V and 4 bases from J, with 15 bases between. Germline loops: CDR1 DFQATT, CDR2 SNEGSKA (reference sequence). For the CDR3, the DNA is TGCAGTGCTAGAGATGTTTGGGGGCTTGGAGAGACCCAGTACTTC. Translating gives CSARDVWGLGETQYF.

This clonotype was picked up many times. V and J are TRBV29-1 and TRBJ2-6; D gene uncertain. CDR1 SQVTM and CDR2 ANQGSEA come from the germline V gene. The CDR3 runs to 14 residues. V lost 1 base and J 3 bases, leaving 7 bases between the germline ends. This chain's CDR3 is CSVEGVDGANVLTF. In DNA, the CDR3 is TGCAGCGTTGAAGGGGTGGATGGGGCCAACGTCCTGACTTTC.

This clonotype was found a few times. The rearrangement links TRBV20-1 to TRBJ2-2, with a tentative D call TRBD1 (6 bases). The CDR3 covers 13 residues. V was pared by 6 bases and J by 7 bases, with 15 bases between. Looked up from germline, CDR1 is DFQATT and CDR2 is SNEGSKA (reference sequence). DNA for the CDR3: TGCAGTGCACGTACAGGGCTCGGCGGGGAGCTGTTTTTT. As protein: CSARTGLGGELFF.

As concerns this clonotype: A much larger clone differs by one base, so this may be a read error. V is TRBV10-3 and J is TRBJ2-2; no definite D call. This CDR3 is 11 amino acids long. Germline lookup yields CDR1 ENHRY and CDR2 SYGVKD. The CDR3 reads CVITNTGELFF. CDR3 DNA sequence: TGTGTCATCACTAACACCGGGGAGCTGTTTTTT.

This clonotype occurred a few times. J is TRBJ2-7 and V is TRBV20-1; TRBD1 agrees at 11 bases. The germline CDR1 and CDR2 sequences are DFQATT and SNEGSKA (reference sequence). V shed 0 bases, J shed 2 bases, and the junction held 3 bases outside the gene matches. This CDR3 has 15 amino acids. The CDR3 coding sequence is TGCAGTGCTAGAGATGGGGGACAGGGGGCCTACGAGCAGTACTTC. This gives the protein CSARDGGQGAYEQYF.

In this sample, this clonotype turned up many times. This chain joins TRBV29-1 and TRBJ1-3; D remains ambiguous. CDR1 is SQVTM and CDR2 is ANQGSEA in the germline V gene. Trimming stripped 6 bases from V and 4 bases from J, with 16 bases between. The CDR3 runs to 14 residues. CDR3 DNA: TGCAGCGTGGGGAACCATCCTTCCGGAAACACCATATATTTT. It codes for CSVGNHPSGNTIYF. Looking up the rest from reference TRBV29-1 and TRBJ1-3 gives the full variable domain: SAVISQKPSRDICQRGTSLTIQCQVDSQVTMMFWYRQQPGQSLTLIATANQGSEATYESGFVIDKFPISRPNLTFSTLTVSNMSPEDSSIYLCSVGNHPSGNTIYFGEGSWLTVV.

This clonotype was seen a few times. The chain uses TRBV18 and TRBJ2-5; 15 bases line up with TRBD2. Unmatched junction bases numbered 7, after V lost 3 bases and J lost 2 bases. In germline, CDR1 is KGHSH, CDR2 LQKENI. This CDR3 is 18 amino acids long. CDR3 coding DNA: TGTGCCAGCTCACCCCAACCGGGACTAGCGGGAGGTCAAGAGACCCAGTACTTC. Translating gives CASSPQPGLAGGQETQYF.

This clonotype was seen repeatedly, ten times or more. The V gene is TRBV5-1, the J gene TRBJ2-7; 9 bases match TRBD2. J lost 5 bases, V lost 4 bases, and 10 bases had no gene match. Germline V gene sequence: CDR1 SGHRS, CDR2 YFSETQ. The CDR3 has 15 amino acids. CDR3 sequence: CASSPIAGAGNEQYF. The CDR3 coding sequence is TGCGCCAGCAGCCCTATAGCGGGAGCGGGGAACGAGCAGTACTTC.

For this clonotype: A much larger clonotype is one base distant, so this may be a read error. The chain combines TRBV6-1 with TRBJ2-7, with D possibly matching TRBD1 (6 bases). The CDR3 totals 15 residues. Germline CDR1 reads MNHNS; CDR2 reads SASEGT. V dropped 5 bases and J dropped 3 bases, with 17 bases sitting between them. The CDR3 region is CASSPTGTRGYEQYF. The CDR3 region has the DNA TGTGCCAGCAGTCCCACCGGGACACGGGGCTACGAGCAGTACTTC.

This clonotype occurred many times. V is TRBV2 and J is TRBJ2-1; 8 bases map to TRBD2. Germline CDR1 SNHLY, CDR2 FYNNEI. Trimming cost V 6 bases and J 4 bases; bases outside gene matches: 11. The CDR3 extends over 16 amino acids. Written as DNA, the CDR3 is TGTGCCAGCAGGAGAGGACTAGCCGACAGATACAATGAGCAGTTCTTC. Residues: CASRRGLADRYNEQFF.

The table lists this clonotype with many counts. The rearrangement links TRBV11-2 to TRBJ2-5, with 11 bases identical to TRBD2. The germline V gene encodes CDR1 SGHAT and CDR2 FQNNGV. This CDR3 is built from 16 residues. Germline trimming cut 4 bases from V and 5 bases from J; bases unmatched to any gene: 9. The CDR3 spells CASSSAVASGRETQYF. The DNA for the CDR3 is TGTGCCAGCAGCTCTGCGGTTGCTAGCGGGAGGGAGACCCAGTACTTC.